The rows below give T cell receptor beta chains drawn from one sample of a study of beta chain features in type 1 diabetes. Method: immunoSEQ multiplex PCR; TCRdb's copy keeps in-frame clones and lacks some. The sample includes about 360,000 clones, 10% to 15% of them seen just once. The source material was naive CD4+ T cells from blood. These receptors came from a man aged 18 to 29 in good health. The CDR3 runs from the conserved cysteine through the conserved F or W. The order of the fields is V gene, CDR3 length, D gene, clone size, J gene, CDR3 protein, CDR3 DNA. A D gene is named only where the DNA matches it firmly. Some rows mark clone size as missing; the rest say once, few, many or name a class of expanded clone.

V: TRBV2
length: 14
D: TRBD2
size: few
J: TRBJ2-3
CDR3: CASRPLAETDTQYF
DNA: TGTGCCAGCAGACCACTAGCGGAAACAGATACGCAGTATTTT

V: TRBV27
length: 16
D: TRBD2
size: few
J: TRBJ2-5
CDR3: CASSRGLLAGGETQYF
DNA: TGTGCCAGCAGCCGGGGTCTGCTAGCGGGAGGAGAGACCCAGTACTTC

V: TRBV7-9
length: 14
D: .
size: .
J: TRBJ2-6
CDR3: CASSPGSGANVLTF
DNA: TGTGCCAGCAGCCCAGGGTCTGGGGCCAACGTCCTGACTTTC

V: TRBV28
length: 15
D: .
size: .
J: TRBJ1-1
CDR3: CASSLYAGMDTEAFF
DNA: TGTGCCAGCAGTTTATATGCAGGGATGGACACTGAAGCTTTCTTT

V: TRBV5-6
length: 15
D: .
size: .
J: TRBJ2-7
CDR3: CASSLSPRYTYEQYF
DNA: TGTGCCAGCAGCTTGTCTCCTCGTTATACCTACGAGCAGTACTTC

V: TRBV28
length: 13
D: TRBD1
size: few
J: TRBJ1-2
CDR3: CASSRTGGHGYTF
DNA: TGTGCCAGCAGCAGAACAGGGGGCCATGGCTACACCTTC

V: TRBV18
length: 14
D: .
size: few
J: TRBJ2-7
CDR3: CASRTTERPYEQYF
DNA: TGTGCCAGCCGAACCACGGAGCGACCCTACGAGCAGTACTTC

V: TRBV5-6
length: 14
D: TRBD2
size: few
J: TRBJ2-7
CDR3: CASSPVGTNNEQYF
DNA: TGTGCCAGCAGCCCGGTAGGGACTAATAACGAGCAGTACTTC

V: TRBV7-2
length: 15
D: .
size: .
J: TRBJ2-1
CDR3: CASSLQGSSYNEQFF
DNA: TGTGCCAGCAGCTTACAGGGGAGCTCCTACAATGAGCAGTTCTTC

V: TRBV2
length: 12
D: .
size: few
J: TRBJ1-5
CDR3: CASTGSNQPQHF
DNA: TGTGCCAGCACAGGGAGCAATCAGCCCCAGCATTTT

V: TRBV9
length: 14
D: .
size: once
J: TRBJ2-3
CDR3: CASSVDSREDTQYF
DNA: TGTGCCAGCAGCGTAGATTCCCGGGAAGATACGCAGTATTTT

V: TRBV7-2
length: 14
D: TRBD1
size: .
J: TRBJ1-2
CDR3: CASSLLGQGYGYTF
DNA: TGTGCCAGCAGCTTACTGGGACAGGGCTATGGCTACACCTTC

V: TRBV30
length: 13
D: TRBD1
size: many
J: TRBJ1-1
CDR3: CASAPTGDTEAFF
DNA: TGTGCCTCGGCCCCGACAGGGGACACTGAAGCTTTCTTT

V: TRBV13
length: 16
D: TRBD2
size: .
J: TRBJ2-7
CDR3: CASSFMGLAGKYEQYF
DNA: TGTGCCAGCAGCTTCATGGGACTAGCGGGAAAGTACGAGCAGTACTTC

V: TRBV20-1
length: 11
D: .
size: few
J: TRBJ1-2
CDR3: CSAGRHGGYTF
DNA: TGCAGTGCTGGGAGGCATGGTGGCTACACCTTC

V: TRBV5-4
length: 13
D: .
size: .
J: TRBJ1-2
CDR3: CASSLDTNYGYTF
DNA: TGTGCCAGCAGCTTGGACACTAACTATGGCTACACCTTC

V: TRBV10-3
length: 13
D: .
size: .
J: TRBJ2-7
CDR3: CAISKGEFYEQYF
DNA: TGTGCCATCAGTAAGGGGGAGTTTTACGAGCAGTACTTC

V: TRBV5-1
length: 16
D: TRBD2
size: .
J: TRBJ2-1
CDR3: CASAGTSGVTYNEQFF
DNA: TGCGCCAGCGCGGGGACTAGCGGGGTTACCTACAATGAGCAGTTCTTC

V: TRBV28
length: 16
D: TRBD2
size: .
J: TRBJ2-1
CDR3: CASRAPGTSGSNEQFF
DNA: TGTGCCAGCAGGGCTCCCGGGACTAGCGGATCCAATGAGCAGTTCTTC

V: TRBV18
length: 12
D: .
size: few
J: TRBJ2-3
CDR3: CASSPSQDTQYF
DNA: TGTGCCAGCTCACCGAGTCAAGATACGCAGTATTTT